Following are 20 T cell receptor beta chains from one sample sequenced in a study of T cell repertoires in cytomegalovirus infection. TCRdb passed the reads through MiXCR, listing each CDR3 protein once. The sample has over 300,000 distinct CDR3 sequences, around a tenth seen once; the top ten hold 3.5% to 4.5%. The source material was PBMCs. These receptors were taken from a human donor in good health (CMV status not recorded). Some clones in this sample may be carry-over from other donors' samples.

The gene calls are TRBV14 and TRBJ2-7; 7 nucleotides agree with TRBD1. CDR3 length: 13 amino acids. Unmatched junction bases numbered 8, after V lost 4 bases and J lost 8 bases. CDR1 and CDR2 (germline): SGHDN, FVKESK. CDR3 coding DNA: TGTGCCAGCAGCCCCGACAGGGTTGGGAAGCAGTACTTC. It specifies CASSPDRVGKQYF.

This clonotype was recorded at least ten times. This rearrangement joins TRBV12-3 or TRBV12-4 to TRBJ1-2, with a weak D call TRBD1 (6 bases). V lost 6 bases, J lost 3 bases, and 23 bases lay in between. The CDR3 totals 17 residues. The CDR3 nucleotides are TGTGCCAGCAGCCTGTCTCGGGACAACCGCCTCGACTATGGCTACACCTTC. Encoded protein: CASSLSRDNRLDYGYTF.

This clonotype was observed many times. J is TRBJ2-1 and V is TRBV6-5; D might be TRBD1 (5 bases). The germline CDR1 and CDR2 sequences are MNHEY and SVGAGI. V was pared by 2 bases and J by 4 bases, with 18 bases between. The CDR3 contains 17 residues. CDR3 sequence (DNA): TGTGCCAGCAGTTACCCAACCAAGGGGAAGGGGTACAATGAGCAGTTCTTC. Its protein is CASSYPTKGKGYNEQFF.

This clonotype turned up a few times. The V call is TRBV5-6, the J call TRBJ1-2; a weak D match, TRBD1 (5 bases). Germline loops: CDR1 SGHDT, CDR2 YYEEEE. V dropped 3 bases and J dropped 5 bases, with 14 bases sitting between them. CDR3 length equals 14 residues. The CDR3 coding sequence is TGTGCCAGCAGCTCCCCAGGGATTCAATATGGCTACACCTTC. Translated: CASSSPGIQYGYTF.

The chain carries TRBV5-1 and TRBJ2-1; D unclear. Germline values: CDR1 SGHRS, CDR2 YFSETQ. V dropped 1 base and J dropped 10 bases, with 12 bases sitting between them. CDR3 length: 13 amino acids. For the CDR3, the DNA is TGCGCCAGCAGCTTGTCCAAAGGAAGCGAGCAGTTCTTC. Translated, it gives CASSLSKGSEQFF.

This clonotype was seen repeatedly, ten times or more. The J gene is TRBJ2-1, the V gene TRBV6-1; 9 bases are a match to TRBD2. The length of the CDR3 is 15 residues. The V and J ends lost 5 bases and 3 bases, in that order; junction bases with no gene match: 5. In germline, CDR1 is MNHNS, CDR2 SASEGT. This CDR3 is CASSRLADYYNEQFF. The CDR3 coding sequence is TGTGCCAGCAGTCGACTAGCGGACTACTACAATGAGCAGTTCTTC.

This clonotype was observed a few times. The rearrangement uses TRBV6-2 or TRBV6-3 and TRBJ2-7; possibly TRBD1 for D (6 bases). The V gene's germline CDR1 is MNHEY and CDR2 SVGEGT. Trimming took off 1 base at V and 3 bases at J, with 13 bases between the two ends. The CDR3 loop spans 15 amino acids. The CDR3 protein is CASSYLLDSRYEQYF. In DNA, the CDR3 is TGTGCCAGCAGTTACTTATTGGACAGCCGCTACGAGCAGTACTTC.

This clonotype was counted between two and nine times. CDR3 protein: CASTRPGGNNEQFF. CDR3 in DNA: TGTGCCAGCACCCGACCCGGCGGCAACAATGAGCAGTTCTTC. The chain couples TRBV5-4 to TRBJ2-1; no definite D call. CDR3 length: 14 amino acids. V was shortened by 6 bases and J by 5 bases, with 15 bases between the two germline ends. From germline, CDR1 is SGHNT and CDR2 YYREEE (reference sequence). Combining the CDR3 with reference TRBV5-4 and TRBJ2-1 gives the whole variable domain ETGVTQSPTHLIKTRGQQVTLRCSSQSGHNTVSWYQQALGQGPQFIFQYYREEENGRGNFPPRFSGLQFPNYSSELNVNALELDDSALYLCASTRPGGNNEQFFGPGTRLTVL.

There are many counts of this clonotype. This rearrangement joins TRBV27 to TRBJ1-6, with D perhaps matching TRBD1 (6 bases). Germline V CDR1 and CDR2: MNHEY, SMNVEV (reference sequence). The V end lost 7 bases, the J end lost 10 bases, and 20 bases lay between the germline ends. The CDR3 runs 15 residues. The CDR3 coding sequence is TGTGCCAGCACCACCGCGTGGGGGGCGAGGTCACCCCTCCACTTT. It is translated as CASTTAWGARSPLHF.

This clonotype was observed a handful of times. The chain combines TRBV28 with TRBJ1-5; TRBD1 agrees at 9 bases. CDR1 is MDHEN and CDR2 is SYDVKM in the germline V gene. V was clipped by 4 bases and J by 6 bases; unmatched bases: 7. CDR3 size: 15 residues. DNA for the CDR3: TGTGCCAGCAGTTGGGACAGGGAGGAAGGTCAGCCCCAGCATTTT. Translation gives CASSWDREEGQPQHF.

A few counts support this clonotype. The chain recombines TRBV20-1 with TRBJ2-6; D ambiguous. Germline V gives CDR1 DFQATT, CDR2 SNEGSKA (reference sequence). There are 12 residues in the CDR3. The V end lost 6 bases, the J end lost 3 bases, and 6 bases lay between the germline ends. Here the CDR3 reads CSAAVGANVLTF. CDR3 nucleotide sequence: TGCAGTGCCGCGGTTGGGGCCAACGTCCTGACTTTC.

The chain joins TRBV25-1 to TRBJ2-7, with 8 positions matching TRBD1. CDR1 MGHDK and CDR2 SYGVNS come from the germline V gene. Trimming took 7 bases from V and 2 from J; bases not matched to a gene: 1. The CDR3 runs 12 residues. The CDR3: CASKTGAYEQYF. The CDR3 DNA is TGTGCCAGCAAGACAGGGGCCTACGAGCAGTACTTC.

This clonotype has just a few counts. The chain joins TRBV11-3 to TRBJ1-1; 10 nucleotides line up with TRBD1. The V segment lost 1 base and the J segment 3 bases; nucleotides outside the gene matches: 5. The length of the CDR3 is 16 residues. CDR1 is SGHNT and CDR2 is YENEEA in the germline V gene. DNA of the CDR3: TGTGCCAGCAGCTTAGTTTCGGGACAGGGGCACACTGAAGCTTTCTTT. It yields the protein CASSLVSGQGHTEAFF.

A few counts support this clonotype. V and J are TRBV5-4 and TRBJ2-3, with D perhaps TRBD1 (5 bases). Germline CDR1 is SGHNT and CDR2 is YYREEE (reference sequence). The CDR3 is 14 residues long. The V end was cut by 1 base, the J end by 2 bases, with 8 bases between. This chain's CDR3 is CASSLIGVTDTQYF. DNA of the CDR3: TGTGCCAGCAGCTTGATAGGGGTCACAGATACGCAGTATTTT.

This clonotype was counted a few times. The V and J genes are TRBV2 and TRBJ1-2, with TRBD1 matching 8 bases. This CDR3 spans 14 amino acids. Germline trimming cut 3 bases from V and 4 bases from J; bases unmatched to any gene: 4. CDR1 and CDR2 (germline): SNHLY, FYNNEI. CDR3 region: CASSDYGQGYGYTF. CDR3 in DNA: TGTGCCAGCAGTGATTACGGACAGGGCTATGGCTACACCTTC.

This clonotype was seen at least ten times. This chain joins TRBV7-2 and TRBJ2-7, with D perhaps TRBD2 (6 bases). Germline CDR1 and CDR2: SGHTA and FQGNSA. Trimming removed 5 bases from V and 1 base from J, with 15 bases in between. The CDR3 consists of 15 residues. CDR3 bases: TGTGCCAGCAGCCGGGATTTGCGGGGTTCCTACGAGCAGTACTTC. It translates to CASSRDLRGSYEQYF.

This clonotype occurred many times. This chain connects TRBV7-8 to TRBJ2-2; D is unclear. The ends were cut back, 7 bases at V and 6 bases at J, with 9 bases in the middle. The CDR3 sequence is 12 residues long. CDR1 is SGHVS, CDR2 FQNEAQ, per germline. CDR3 in amino acids: CASTPGSGELFF. The CDR3 bases are TGTGCCAGCACCCCCGGGTCCGGGGAGCTGTTTTTT.

The chain uses TRBV2 and TRBJ1-1; tentatively, D is TRBD1 (5 bases). In germline, CDR1 is SNHLY, CDR2 FYNNEI. The CDR3 is made up of 14 amino acids. V was clipped by 4 bases and J by 7 bases, with 16 bases between them. Written as DNA, the CDR3 is TGTGCCAGCAGTGCCCCTGAGGGTCAGGGTGAAGCTTTCTTT. Encoded protein: CASSAPEGQGEAFF.

This clonotype was counted ten times or more. This rearrangement joins TRBV28 to TRBJ1-1; TRBD1 matches at 7 bases. Germline assignment: CDR1 MDHEN and CDR2 SYDVKM. The junction had 12 bases not matched to a gene; V was cut back by 5 bases and J by 0 bases. The CDR3 is 17 residues long. CDR3 in DNA: TGTGCCAGCAGTCTCCTAGACCCGGGACAGATGAACACTGAAGCTTTCTTT. Its protein is CASSLLDPGQMNTEAFF.

There are a few counts of this clonotype. CDR3 protein: CASSFGGQGNYGYTF. In DNA, the CDR3 is TGTGCCAGCAGCTTCGGTGGACAGGGTAACTATGGCTACACCTTC. This chain joins TRBV7-6 and TRBJ1-2, with 8 bases fitting TRBD1. This CDR3 has 15 residues. Germline assignment: CDR1 SGHVS and CDR2 FNYEAQ. Trimming cost V 3 bases and J 1 base; bases outside gene matches: 4.